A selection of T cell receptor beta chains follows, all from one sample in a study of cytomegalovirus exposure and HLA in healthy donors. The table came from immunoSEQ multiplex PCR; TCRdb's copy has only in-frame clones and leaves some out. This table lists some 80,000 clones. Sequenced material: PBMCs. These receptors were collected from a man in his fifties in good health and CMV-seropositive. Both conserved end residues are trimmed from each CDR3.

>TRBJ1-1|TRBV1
TSSPRGNTEAF
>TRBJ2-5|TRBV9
ASSVLGRAGERKTQY
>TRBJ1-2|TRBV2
ASSLPGTMGGYT
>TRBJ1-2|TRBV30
AWSPRGAGSFYGYT
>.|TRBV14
ASSPRTGGMDEQY
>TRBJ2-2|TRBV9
ASSLKTGELF
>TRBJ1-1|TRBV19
ASSSQGSEAF
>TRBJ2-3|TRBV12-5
ASGPSGRDTQY
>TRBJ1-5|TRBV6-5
ASSSGTRPIDQH
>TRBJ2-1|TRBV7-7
ASSLARQGKNEQF
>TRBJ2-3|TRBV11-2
ASSSGTSNGHTQY
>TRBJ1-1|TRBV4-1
ASSRGDRGCWDTEAF
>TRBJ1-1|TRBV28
ASSSGATLGTEAF
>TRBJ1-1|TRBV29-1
SATTGDEAF
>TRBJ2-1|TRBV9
ASSVVGDTSYNEQF
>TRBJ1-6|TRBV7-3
ASSAGTGRGWSPLH
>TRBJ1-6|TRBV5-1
ASSLETGGRNSPLH
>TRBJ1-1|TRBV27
ASSLGRNTEAF
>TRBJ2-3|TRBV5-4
ASSLAGQGVTQY
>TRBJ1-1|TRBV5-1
ASSFAPGDTEAF
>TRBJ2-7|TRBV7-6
ASSLVSGSPGEQY
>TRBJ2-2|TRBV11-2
ASSLETPGELF
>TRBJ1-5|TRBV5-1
ASSLAGDDQPQH
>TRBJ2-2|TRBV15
ATSRGPTSTGELF
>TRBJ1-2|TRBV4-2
ASSRLSEGAYGYT
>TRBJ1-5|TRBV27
ASSQQGNQPQH
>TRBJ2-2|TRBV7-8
ASSLGRGTGELF
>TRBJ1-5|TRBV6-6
ASSYSGGGNQPQH
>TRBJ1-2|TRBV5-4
ASSPVGEGYGYT
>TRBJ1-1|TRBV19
ASSIQGRMTEAF
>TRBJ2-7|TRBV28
ASIYRGGTGPNEQY
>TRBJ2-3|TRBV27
ASRSGQGASDTQY
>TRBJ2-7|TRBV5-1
ASRGYPGTDSYEQY
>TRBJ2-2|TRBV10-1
ASSTGDRDRGELF
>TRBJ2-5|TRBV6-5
ASSFLPGTGGETQY
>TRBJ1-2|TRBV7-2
ASSHEGHNYGYT
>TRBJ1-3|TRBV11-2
ASSLLGGTGAFSGNTIY
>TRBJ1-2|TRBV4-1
ASSQVAALYGYT
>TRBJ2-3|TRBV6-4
ASSDGLTDTQY
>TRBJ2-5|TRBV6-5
ASSYSGRGETQY
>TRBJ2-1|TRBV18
ASSPAPDTYNEQF
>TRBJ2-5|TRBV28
ASGKPGTEETQY
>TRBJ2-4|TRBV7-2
ASSLGGGEGDIQY
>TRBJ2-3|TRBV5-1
ASSPGTSARGTDTQY
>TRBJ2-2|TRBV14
ASSHGLATIEGGELF
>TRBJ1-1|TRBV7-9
ASSLEAGIFTEAF
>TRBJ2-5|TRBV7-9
ASSSTDGQETQY
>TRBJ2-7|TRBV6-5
ASSSLVVFSYEQY
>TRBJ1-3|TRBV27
ASSAGQGNTIY
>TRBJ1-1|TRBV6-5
ASSSPGQGSTEAF
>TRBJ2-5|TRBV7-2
ASSIQGARETQY
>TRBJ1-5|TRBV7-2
ASSLPGNQPQH
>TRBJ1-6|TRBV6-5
ASSPQGWNSPLH
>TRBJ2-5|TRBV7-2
ASSRGLDEETQY
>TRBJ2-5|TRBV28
ASSTGNQETQY
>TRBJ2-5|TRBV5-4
ASSFRLAGEETQY
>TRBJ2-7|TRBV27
ASSLSDTSYEQY
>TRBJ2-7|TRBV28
ASSSTGIPPYEQY
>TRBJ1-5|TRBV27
ASGTMANQPQH